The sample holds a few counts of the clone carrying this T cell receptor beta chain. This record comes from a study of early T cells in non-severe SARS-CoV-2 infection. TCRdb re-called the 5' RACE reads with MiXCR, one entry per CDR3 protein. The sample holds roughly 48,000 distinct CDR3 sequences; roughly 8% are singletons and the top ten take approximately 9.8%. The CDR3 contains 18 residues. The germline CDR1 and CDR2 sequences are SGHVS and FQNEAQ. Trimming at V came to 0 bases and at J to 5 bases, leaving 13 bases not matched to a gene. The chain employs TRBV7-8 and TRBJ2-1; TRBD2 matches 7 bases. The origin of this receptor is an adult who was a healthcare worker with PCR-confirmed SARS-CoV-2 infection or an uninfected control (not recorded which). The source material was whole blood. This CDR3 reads CASSLASPGERGHNEQFF. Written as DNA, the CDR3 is TGTGCCAGCAGCTTAGCGTCCCCGGGGGAGCGGGGTCACAATGAGCAGTTCTTC.